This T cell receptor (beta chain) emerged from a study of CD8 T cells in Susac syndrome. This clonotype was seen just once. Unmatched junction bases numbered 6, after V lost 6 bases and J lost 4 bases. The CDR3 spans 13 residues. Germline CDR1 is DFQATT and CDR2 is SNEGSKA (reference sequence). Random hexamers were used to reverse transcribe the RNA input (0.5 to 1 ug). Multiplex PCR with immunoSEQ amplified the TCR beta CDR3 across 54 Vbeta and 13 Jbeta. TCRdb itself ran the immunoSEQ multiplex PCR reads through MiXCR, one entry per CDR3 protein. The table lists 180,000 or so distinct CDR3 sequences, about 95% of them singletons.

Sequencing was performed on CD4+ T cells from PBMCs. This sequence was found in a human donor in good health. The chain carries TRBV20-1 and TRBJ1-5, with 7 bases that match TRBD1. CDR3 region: CSAPGGQNQPQHF. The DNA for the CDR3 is TGCAGTGCCCCCGGGGGACAGAATCAGCCCCAGCATTTT.